What follows are 31 T cell receptor beta chains derived from one specimen sequenced in a study of metastatic and nonmetastatic thyroid tumors. None of the patients had undergone any treatment ahead of thyroid surgery. Through MiXCR, TCRdb re-clonotyped the PCR reads. The sample includes about 25,000 clones, approximately 13% of them seen just once. The source material was blood. These receptors originate from a female donor with papillary thyroid cancer or a benign thyroid nodule (not recorded which). Some clones in this sample may be carry-over from other donors' samples.

This clone was recorded many times. This sequence joins TRBV12-3 or TRBV12-4 and TRBJ2-7, with 9 bases that match TRBD1. The ends lost 1 base at V and 3 bases at J; junction bases unmatched: 1. The CDR3 has 14 residues. The chain's CDR3 is CASSLGDRDYEQYF. The CDR3 coding sequence is TGTGCCAGCAGTTTAGGGGACAGGGACTACGAGCAGTACTTC.

This clone was picked up many times. V and J are TRBV30 and TRBJ2-5; D is unclear. V gave up 4 bases and J gave up 1 base, with 10 bases separating them. The CDR3 loop spans 13 amino acids. CDR1 and CDR2 (germline): GTSNPN, SVGIG (reference sequence). The CDR3, as DNA: TGTGCCTGGACTCAAAATACCCAAGAGACCCAGTACTTC. This sequence encodes CAWTQNTQETQYF.

This clone was recorded at least ten times. J is TRBJ2-1 and V is TRBV19; D is perhaps TRBD1 (6 bases). CDR1 is LNHDA and CDR2 is SQIVND in the germline V gene (reference sequence). V gave up 4 bases and J gave up 7 bases, with 11 bases separating them. The length of the CDR3 is 13 residues. The CDR3 coding sequence is TGTGCCAGTAGTAATATAGGGGGAAATGAGCAGTTCTTC. Its translation is CASSNIGGNEQFF.

V and J are TRBV20-1 and TRBJ2-7; weak D call: TRBD2 (5 bases). Trimming took off 2 bases at V and 3 bases at J, with 20 bases between the two ends. The germline CDR1 and CDR2 sequences are DFQATT and SNEGSKA (reference sequence). The CDR3 covers 16 residues. The CDR3 is CSARSRTPGIIYEQYF. CDR3 nucleotide sequence: TGCAGTGCTAGATCCCGCACACCGGGGATAATCTACGAGCAGTACTTC.

This chain uses TRBV11-2 with TRBJ1-5; 10 bases are shared with TRBD1. Germline V CDR1 and CDR2: SGHAT, FQNNGV. The CDR3 has 17 residues. J lost 4 bases, V lost 5 bases, and 11 bases had no gene match. The CDR3 sequence is CASSIGAGQGPNQPQHF. CDR3 sequence (DNA): TGTGCCAGCAGCATCGGGGCGGGACAGGGGCCGAATCAGCCCCAGCATTTT.

The V and J genes are TRBV5-6 and TRBJ1-6; 9 nucleotides align to TRBD1. The V segment lost 1 base and the J segment 11 bases; nucleotides outside the gene matches: 13. The CDR3 consists of 17 residues. Looked up from germline, CDR1 is SGHDT and CDR2 is YYEEEE. CDR3 loop: CASSLFGPGQGIPPLHF. The CDR3 nucleotides are TGTGCCAGCAGCTTGTTTGGCCCGGGACAGGGAATCCCACCCCTCCACTTT.

The table lists this clone with many counts. The V and J genes are TRBV7-9 and TRBJ2-1; D call uncertain. In germline, CDR1 is SEHNR, CDR2 FQNEAQ (reference sequence). Trimming cost V 5 bases and J 0 bases, with 8 bases left between them. The length of the CDR3 is 14 residues. CDR3 protein: CASSPSPSYNEQFF. DNA for the CDR3: TGTGCCAGCAGCCCCTCCCCCTCCTACAATGAGCAGTTCTTC. Together with reference TRBV7-9 and TRBJ2-1, the CDR3 gives the full variable domain: DTGVSQNPRHKITKRGQNVTFRCDPISEHNRLYWYRQTLGQGPEFLTYFQNEAQLEKSRLLSDRFSAERPKGSFSTLEIQRTEQGDSAMYLCASSPSPSYNEQFFGPGTRLTVL.

The chain carries TRBV24-1 and TRBJ2-3; 8 bases fit TRBD2. The CDR3 totals 16 residues. V lost 0 bases, J lost 6 bases, and 7 bases stayed unmatched. CDR1 and CDR2 from the germline V gene are KGHDR and SFDVKD. CDR3 residues: CATSDLSFGGVDTQYF. The CDR3 DNA sequence: TGTGCCACCAGTGATTTGTCGTTCGGGGGGGTGGATACGCAGTATTTT.

This clone was detected ten times or more. The chain is built from TRBV3-1 and TRBJ1-1, with D unresolved. From germline, CDR1 is LGHDT and CDR2 YNNKEL (reference sequence). CDR3 length equals 14 residues. The V end lost 4 bases, the J end lost 3 bases, and 12 bases lay between the germline ends. DNA of the CDR3: TGTGCCAGCAGCCCCGCCGACGCTTACACTGAAGCTTTCTTT. This encodes CASSPADAYTEAFF.

In its sample, this clone ranks as medium-sized (0.01 to 0.1%). CDR3 bases: TGTGCCAGCAGCCCCGGGGTCGCTGGGGCCAACGTCCTGACTTTC. Amino acid sequence: CASSPGVAGANVLTF. The V call is TRBV12-3 or TRBV12-4, the J call TRBJ2-6; possible D gene TRBD2, 5 bases. Trimming stripped 6 bases from V and 2 bases from J, with 11 bases between. This CDR3 region has 15 residues.

This clone was picked up many times. The chain carries TRBV19 and TRBJ2-1, with D unresolved. The CDR3 covers 15 residues. V lost 1 base and J lost 2, with 9 bases in between. CDR1 and CDR2 (germline): LNHDA, SQIVND (reference sequence). DNA for the CDR3: TGTGCCAGTAGTATAGGGGCGGAGACCTACAATGAGCAGTTCTTC. This sequence encodes CASSIGAETYNEQFF.

This clone was counted ten times or more. The rearrangement joins TRBV7-6 to TRBJ2-6; D remains unclear. Trimming cost V 4 bases and J 0 bases, with 7 bases left between them. Looked up from germline, CDR1 is SGHVS and CDR2 is FNYEAQ. This CDR3 contains 15 residues. The CDR3 DNA sequence: TGTGCCAGCAGCTCCAAGAGCTCTGGGGCCAACGTCCTGACTTTC. It encodes CASSSKSSGANVLTF.

In this sample, this clone turned up many times. The rearrangement uses TRBV27 and TRBJ1-1; 9 bases line up with TRBD1. The CDR3 sequence is 13 residues long. After removal of 8 bases from V and 6 bases from J, the junction contained 7 bases not matched to a gene. Germline V CDR1 and CDR2: MNHEY, SMNVEV (reference sequence). The DNA of the CDR3 is TGTGCCAGCGGCGGACAGGGGTTCTCTGAAGCTTTCTTT. This codes for CASGGQGFSEAFF.

This clone was observed many times. CDR3 amino acids: CASSPGLVSGELFF. The CDR3 DNA follows: TGTGCCAGTAGTCCCGGACTAGTTTCCGGGGAGCTGTTTTTT. This sequence joins TRBV19 and TRBJ2-2; 7 nucleotides match TRBD2. CDR1 is LNHDA, CDR2 SQIVND, per germline (reference sequence). V was clipped by 5 bases and J by 6 bases; unmatched bases: 6. The CDR3 sequence is 14 residues long.

Turning to this clone: A single base separates this from a much larger clone, so it may be a read error. Other DNA sequences within the sample encode an identical CDR3. This chain uses TRBV12-3 or TRBV12-4 with TRBJ2-5, with D uncertain. V lost 4 bases to trimming and J lost 5 bases, with 11 bases between them. The CDR3 runs 13 residues. The chain's CDR3 is CASSYTGQETQYF. DNA of the CDR3: TGTGCCAGCAGTTACACGGGTCAGGAGACCCAGTACTTC.

Ten or more counts support this clone. The V gene is TRBV7-9, the J gene TRBJ1-2; possibly TRBD1 for D (6 bases). CDR1 and CDR2 from the germline V gene are SEHNR and FQNEAQ (reference sequence). This CDR3 has 13 residues. Trimming took off 5 bases at V and 2 bases at J, with 9 bases between the two ends. The CDR3, as DNA: TGTGCCAGCAGCAAAACAGGGAACTATGGCTACACCTTC. This translates into CASSKTGNYGYTF.

This clone was observed many times. This chain connects TRBV5-1 to TRBJ2-1; 8 bases are a match to TRBD2. The CDR3 extends over 14 amino acids. Germline values: CDR1 SGHRS, CDR2 YFSETQ. V dropped 5 bases and J dropped 4; count of bases not matched to a gene: 5. The CDR3 DNA is TGCGCCAGCAGAGGAACTAGCGGTTACAATGAGCAGTTCTTC. It codes for CASRGTSGYNEQFF.

This clone was recorded at least ten times. This chain links TRBV15 with TRBJ2-7; no definite D call. Germline lookup yields CDR1 LNHNV and CDR2 YYDKDF (reference sequence). Trimming took off 0 bases at V and 5 bases at J, with 14 bases between the two ends. The CDR3 is 15 amino acids. CDR3 coding DNA: TGTGCCACCAGCAGAGATCTCGTGGTAGCCGACGAGCAGTACTTC. The encoded protein is CATSRDLVVADEQYF.

This clone was observed at least ten times. The chain combines TRBV12-3 or TRBV12-4 with TRBJ1-2, with 7 nucleotides matching TRBD1. The CDR3 is made up of 16 amino acids. V trimming: 6 bases; J trimming: 1 base; junction bases outside the gene matches: 11. CDR3 sequence: CASSLDREGLNYGYTF. The CDR3 DNA reads as TGTGCCAGCAGCCTTGACAGGGAGGGCCTTAACTATGGCTACACCTTC.

This clone came up many times. The rearrangement joins TRBV20-1 to TRBJ2-1; 10 bases agree with TRBD2. J lost 0 bases, V lost 6 bases, and 8 bases had no gene match. The CDR3 spans 16 residues. From germline, CDR1 is DFQATT and CDR2 SNEGSKA (reference sequence). This CDR3 reads CSAQPLAGVSYNEQFF. Written as DNA, the CDR3 is TGCAGTGCCCAACCCCTAGCGGGAGTCTCCTACAATGAGCAGTTCTTC.

This clone was observed many times. The V call is TRBV5-1, the J call TRBJ2-3; perhaps TRBD2 as D (5 bases). This CDR3 contains 14 residues. V was pared by 6 bases and J by 2 bases, with 13 bases between. From germline, CDR1 is SGHRS and CDR2 YFSETQ. The CDR3 coding sequence is TGCGCCAGCACGAGCGGCTCCTCCACAGATACGCAGTATTTT. This sequence encodes CASTSGSSTDTQYF.

This clone was recorded at least ten times. The chain is built from TRBV29-1 and TRBJ2-1, with TRBD2 identical over 11 bases. The CDR3 is made up of 16 amino acids. The germline CDR1 and CDR2 sequences are SQVTM and ANQGSEA. V lost 6 bases and J lost 0; bases outside the gene matches: 7. CDR3 DNA: TGCAGCGTCCGACTAGCGGGGCCGGGCTCCTACAATGAGCAGTTCTTC. This gives the protein CSVRLAGPGSYNEQFF.

This clone has at least ten counts. This specimen includes other DNA sequences encoding the same CDR3. V is TRBV20-1 and J is TRBJ1-4, with TRBD1 as a possible D gene (6 bases). This CDR3 has 14 residues. V dropped 2 bases and J dropped 5 bases, with 12 bases sitting between them. Germline lookup yields CDR1 DFQATT and CDR2 SNEGSKA (reference sequence). The CDR3, as DNA: TGCAGTGCTAGAACTCAGGGACACAATGAAAAACTGTTTTTT. Its translation is CSARTQGHNEKLFF.

The J gene is TRBJ2-7, the V gene TRBV11-1; D call uncertain. The CDR3 runs 17 residues. Between the trimmed V and J ends, which lost 0 bases and 5 bases, there was a span of 20 bases. CDR1 is SGHAT and CDR2 is FQDESV in the germline V gene (reference sequence). This CDR3 reads CASSLAFTGRLVDEQYF. The CDR3 region has the DNA TGTGCCAGCAGCTTAGCGTTCACTGGAAGGCTGGTGGACGAGCAGTACTTC. Filled out from reference TRBV11-1 and TRBJ2-7, the complete variable domain reads EAEVAQSPRYKITEKSQAVAFWCDPISGHATLYWYRQILGQGPELLVQFQDESVVDDSQLPKDRFSAERLKGVDSTLKIQPAELGDSAMYLCASSLAFTGRLVDEQYFGPGTRLTVT.

This clone was recorded at least ten times. The chain carries TRBV7-8 and TRBJ2-7, with a weak D call TRBD1 (6 bases). V was shortened by 6 bases and J by 3 bases, with 12 bases between the two germline ends. CDR1 and CDR2 (germline): SGHVS, FQNEAQ. The CDR3 is 13 amino acids. For the CDR3, the DNA is TGTGCCAGCAGTAAGGGACACCTCTACGAGCAGTACTTC. The encoded protein is CASSKGHLYEQYF.

This clone was recorded at least ten times. The J gene is TRBJ2-7, the V gene TRBV15, with 12 bases that match TRBD2. Germline V gives CDR1 LNHNV, CDR2 YYDKDF (reference sequence). There are 16 residues in the CDR3. The V and J ends lost 2 bases and 6 bases, in that order; junction bases with no gene match: 8. CDR3 sequence (DNA): TGTGCCACCAGCAGACAGACTAGCGGGAGAGGTTTCGAGCAGTACTTC. Its protein is CATSRQTSGRGFEQYF.

This clone occurred many times. The J gene is TRBJ2-2, the V gene TRBV5-1; no clear D. V was trimmed by 4 bases and J by 3 bases, leaving 10 bases between them. The CDR3 loop spans 14 amino acids. In germline, CDR1 is SGHRS, CDR2 YFSETQ. CDR3 bases: TGCGCCAGCAGCCTCACCACCGACACCGGGGAGCTGTTTTTT. Amino acid sequence: CASSLTTDTGELFF.

The chain joins TRBV6-4 to TRBJ1-2; TRBD1 might be the D (5 bases). CDR3 length: 12 residues. The germline V gene encodes CDR1 MRHNA and CDR2 SNTAGT. V was pared by 0 bases and J by 13 bases, with 12 bases between. The CDR3 protein is CASSDSTDALTF. The CDR3 bases are TGTGCCAGCAGTGACTCGACAGACGCTCTCACCTTC.

This clone was detected ten times or more. The chain links TRBV15 to TRBJ2-3, with a possible D match to TRBD2 (6 bases). Trimming removed 1 base at V and 0 bases at J, with 11 bases between. The CDR3 length is 16 residues. CDR1 is LNHNV and CDR2 is YYDKDF in the germline V gene (reference sequence). The CDR3 DNA reads as TGTGCCACCAGCAGAGTCAGGGAGGCTAGCACAGATACGCAGTATTTT. Its translation: CATSRVREASTDTQYF.

This clone was detected many times. The rearrangement joins TRBV7-3 to TRBJ2-1; possible D gene TRBD1, 5 bases. The CDR3 sequence is 16 residues long. Trimming took off 4 bases at V and 8 bases at J, with 21 bases between the two ends. CDR1 and CDR2 from the germline V gene are SGHTA and FQGTGA. The DNA of the CDR3 is TGTGCCAGCAGCTCAACCCTAGGGGCGTTTTGGGATGAGCAGTTCTTC. It translates to CASSSTLGAFWDEQFF.

The table lists this clone with a few counts. The chain recombines TRBV27 with TRBJ2-1, with TRBD2 matching over 12 bases. The length of the CDR3 is 18 residues. Trimming at V came to 6 bases and at J to 9 bases, leaving 18 bases not matched to a gene. Germline values: CDR1 MNHEY, CDR2 SMNVEV (reference sequence). The CDR3 DNA is TGTGCCAGCAGCCTCATCGACGGATTGACTAGCGGGAGATGTGAGCAGTTCTTC. It specifies CASSLIDGLTSGRCEQFF.